The T cell receptor beta chain described here comes from a study of shared clonotypes between healthy human individuals. Nashville, Tennessee was home to all donors, who were Caucasian adults. This CDR3 has 17 amino acids. Germline CDR1 and CDR2: SGHAT and FQNNGV. Trimming cost V 6 bases and J 4 bases, with 21 bases left between them. Unsorted PBMC samples were amplified in replicate PCRs containing around 310 ng DNA, about 28,000 T cell genomes. TCRdb keeps only in-frame clones here, not all; method: immunoSEQ multiplex PCR. The table shows hundreds of thousands of clones, with about 76% occurring only once.

The receptor's source is a woman aged 35 to 49 in good health. Some clones in this sample may be carry-over from other donors' samples. Sequenced: PBMCs. The chain has TRBV11-2 and TRBJ2-2; D tentatively fits TRBD1 or TRBD2 (5 bases each). This CDR3 is CASRQPGRHPITGELFF. The CDR3 nucleotides read TGTGCCAGCAGGCAGCCGGGACGGCACCCGATCACCGGGGAGCTGTTTTTT.